This T cell receptor (beta chain) was obtained from a study of shared clonotypes between healthy human individuals. Study outcomes and limitations: Non-shared clonotypes displayed generation probabilities falling below those of clonotypes present in all four donors. Larger estimated richness was generally recorded for naive subsets relative to memory subsets.

To note about this clone: What it binds is not known.

CDR1 and CDR2 (germline): MNHEY, SMNVEV (reference sequence). CDR3 size: 15 residues. V was shortened by 5 bases and J by 0 bases, with 11 bases between the two germline ends. Naive CD8 isolation took CD45RO-negative cells positively selected for CCR7 and excluded terminally differentiated effector memory CD45RA+ cells. The run depth of the assay was deep. The table came from immunoSEQ multiplex PCR; TCRdb's copy has only in-frame clones and leaves some out. The sample shows about 2.2 million clones, roughly 93% of them seen only once. The TCR was taken from a man younger than 35 in good health. Some clones in this sample may be carry-over from other donors' samples. Sequenced input: naive CD8+ T cells from PBMCs. This rearrangement joins TRBV27 to TRBJ1-5; D gene ambiguous. The CDR3 sequence is CASSPRTYSNQPQHF. In DNA, the CDR3 is TGTGCCAGCAGTCCCCGAACTTATAGCAATCAGCCCCAGCATTTT.